This TCR beta chain derives from a study of T cell changes during pregnancy in multiple sclerosis. CDR3 length: 12 amino acids. CDR1 is SGHTA, CDR2 FQGNSA, per germline. Between the trimmed V and J ends, which lost 5 bases and 3 bases, there was a span of 8 bases. Sequenced by immunoSEQ multiplex PCR; TCRdb stores in-frame clones only, minus some. The sample includes 30,000 to 45,000 clones, about 93% of them seen just once. This sequence was found in a female donor in good health, enrolled as a control in a pregnancy study. The sequencing here drew on CD4+ T cells from peripheral blood mononuclear cells, taken after pregnancy. V usage is TRBV7-2 and J usage is TRBJ2-7; D remains unclear. The CDR3 coding sequence is TGTGCCAGCAGCCAACTGTACTACGAGCAGTACTTC. As protein: CASSQLYYEQYF.